This entry concerns a single T cell receptor beta chain. This record belongs to a study of OX40 agonist ivuxolimab in advanced cancers. Measured with immunoSEQ multiplex PCR; TCRdb has only the in-frame clones, and not every one. The repertoire holds some 66,000 clones, with 70% to 90% as singletons. This sequence was found in an adult with an advanced solid tumor such as melanoma, head and neck, liver or kidney cancer. The specimen was CD4+ or CD8+ T cells sorted from blood, collected in a trial of the OX40 agonist ivuxolimab.

The CDR3 DNA reads as TGTGCCAGTAGCTCAGATCGGGCCCAACCTAACTATGGCTACACCTTC. It codes for CASSSDRAQPNYGYTF. This chain links TRBV19 with TRBJ1-2; unclear D gene. CDR1 is LNHDA, CDR2 SQIVND, per germline (reference sequence). The CDR3 consists of 16 residues. Deletions cut 6 bases from V and 0 bases from J, with 17 bases between. Combining the CDR3 with reference TRBV19 and TRBJ1-2 gives the whole variable domain DGGITQSPKYLFRKEGQNVTLSCEQNLNHDAMYWYRQDPGQGLRLIYYSQIVNDFQKGDIAEGYSVSREKKESFPLTVTSAQKNPTAFYLCASSSDRAQPNYGYTFGSGTRLTVV.